The rows below give T cell receptor beta chains drawn from one sample of a study of blood T cell repertoires in COVID-19. Sequencing used immunoSEQ multiplex PCR; TCRdb keeps in-frame clones, though not all of them. Of 80,000 to 130,000 clones listed, just over 90% were seen once; the top ten hold 0.97%. The sequencing input was peripheral blood. These receptors came from a man aged 60 to 75 with acute or convalescent COVID-19. Each CDR3 is given with its conserved first and last residue. Fields, in order: clone size, D gene, J gene, V gene, CDR3 protein, CDR3 DNA. D genes are given only for firm matches. Not every row has a clone size; where given, it reads once, few, many or a size class.

- | - | TRBJ1-6 | TRBV27 | CASSPQGLNNSPLHF | TGTGCCAGCAGTCCGCAGGGACTGAATAATTCACCCCTCCACTTT
once | TRBD1 | TRBJ2-3 | TRBV2 | CASTDDRGRTDTQYF | TGTGCCAGCACCGATGACAGGGGGAGAACAGATACGCAGTATTTT
- | TRBD1 | TRBJ1-4 | TRBV19 | CASSRQGANEKLFF | TGTGCCAGTAGTAGACAGGGGGCTAATGAAAAACTGTTTTTT
- | - | TRBJ2-5 | TRBV30 | CAWSGAGQETQYF | TGTGCCTGGAGTGGGGCAGGTCAAGAGACCCAGTACTTC
- | TRBD1 | TRBJ2-5 | TRBV5-4 | CASSSWDRVETQYF | TGTGCCAGCAGCTCCTGGGACAGGGTCGAGACCCAGTACTTC
- | - | TRBJ1-2 | TRBV5-4 | CASSLAASNYGYTF | TGTGCCAGCAGCTTGGCCGCCAGTAACTATGGCTACACCTTC
- | TRBD1 | TRBJ1-6 | TRBV19 | CASSPRAQGVTYNSPLHF | TGTGCCAGTAGTCCCAGGGCACAGGGGGTCACCTATAATTCACCCCTCCACTTT
- | TRBD2 | TRBJ2-1 | TRBV6-5 | CASSPPLAGANEQFF | TGTGCCAGCAGTCCCCCGCTAGCGGGCGCCAATGAGCAGTTCTTC
once | TRBD1 | TRBJ1-1 | TRBV5-1 | CASRVQGAGTEAFF | TGCGCCAGCAGAGTACAGGGGGCGGGCACTGAAGCTTTCTTT
- | TRBD2 | TRBJ2-3 | TRBV3-1/TRBV3-2 | CASSQPSGSATDTQYF | TGTGCCAGCAGCCAACCTAGCGGGAGTGCGACAGATACGCAGTATTTT
once | - | TRBJ1-2 | TRBV7-9 | CASSLSGGYGYTF | TGTGCCAGCAGCTTGTCGGGGGGCTATGGCTACACCTTC
few | - | TRBJ1-2 | TRBV5-8 | CASSSRTANYGYTF | TGTGCCAGCAGCTCCCGGACAGCTAACTATGGCTACACCTTC
- | TRBD2 | TRBJ2-1 | TRBV10-3 | CAISASGGPGNEQFF | TGTGCCATCAGTGCTAGCGGGGGCCCCGGCAATGAGCAGTTCTTC
- | - | TRBJ1-3 | TRBV5-1 | CASSLGGGHIVSGNTIYF | TGCGCCAGCAGCTTGGGAGGGGGACATATCGTCTCTGGAAACACCATATATTTT
- | - | TRBJ2-1 | TRBV9 | CASSAGAVSYNEQFF | TGTGCCAGCAGCGCTGGAGCGGTATCGTACAATGAGCAGTTCTTC
- | - | TRBJ1-5 | TRBV19 | CASSGSYSNQPQHF | TGTGCCAGTAGCGGGAGCTATAGCAATCAGCCCCAGCATTTT
- | - | TRBJ2-1 | TRBV30 | CAWRTPRTAYNEQFF | TGTGCCTGGAGGACCCCCCGGACAGCATACAATGAGCAGTTCTTC
- | - | TRBJ2-3 | TRBV25-1 | CASSEYSGRGRTDTQYF | TGTGCCAGCAGTGAATATAGTGGCAGGGGAAGGACAGATACGCAGTATTTT
- | - | TRBJ1-2 | TRBV5-4 | CASSLVAGEGYTF | TGTGCCAGCAGCTTGGTGGCGGGAGAGGGCTACACCTTC
- | TRBD2 | TRBJ2-3 | TRBV6-4 | CASSEGSGSTDTQYF | TGTGCCAGCAGTGAAGGTAGCGGGAGCACAGATACGCAGTATTTT
- | - | TRBJ2-1 | TRBV13 | CASSLDQGNEQFF | TGTGCCAGCAGCCTGGATCAGGGCAATGAGCAGTTCTTC
- | - | TRBJ2-2 | TRBV5-4 | CASSLDGRLDTGELFF | TGTGCCAGCAGCTTGGACGGGAGACTAGACACCGGGGAGCTGTTTTTT
- | - | TRBJ1-1 | TRBV2 | CASRLGVNPEAFF | TGTGCCAGCAGGTTGGGAGTCAATCCCGAAGCTTTCTTT
- | - | TRBJ1-5 | TRBV6-5 | CASSRTVNQPQHF | TGTGCCAGCAGTCGGACAGTTAATCAGCCCCAGCATTTT
- | TRBD1 | TRBJ2-1 | TRBV24-1 | CATSDFGTGNNEQFF | TGTGCCACCAGTGATTTTGGGACAGGTAACAATGAGCAGTTCTTC
- | TRBD1 | TRBJ1-1 | TRBV6-5 | CASSYSGTGGTEAFF | TGTGCCAGCAGTTACTCGGGGACAGGGGGGACTGAAGCTTTCTTT
- | - | TRBJ1-5 | TRBV27 | CASSLGGGWYSNQPQHF | TGTGCCAGCAGTTTAGGGGGGGGGTGGTATAGCAATCAGCCCCAGCATTTT
- | - | TRBJ1-3 | TRBV5-1 | CASSERPSSGNTIYF | TGCGCCAGCAGTGAGAGGCCCTCCTCTGGAAACACCATATATTTT
- | - | TRBJ2-3 | TRBV25-1 | CASRVRGTDTQYF | TGTGCCAGCAGGGTACGGGGCACAGATACGCAGTATTTT
- | - | TRBJ2-2 | TRBV18 | CASSPPIATGELFF | TGTGCCAGCTCACCACCGATAGCCACCGGGGAGCTGTTTTTT
- | - | TRBJ1-2 | TRBV9 | CASSRGTSRNYGYTF | TGTGCCAGCAGCCGGGGGACCTCCCGGAACTATGGCTACACCTTC
- | - | TRBJ1-1 | TRBV10-2 | CASSEGQYTEAFF | TGCGCCAGCAGTGAAGGACAGTACACTGAAGCTTTCTTT
- | - | TRBJ1-1 | TRBV7-9 | CASSPGLPNTEAFF | TGTGCCAGCAGCCCGGGACTGCCGAACACTGAAGCTTTCTTT
- | - | TRBJ1-1 | TRBV2 | CASWGFKNTEAFF | TGTGCCAGCTGGGGCTTTAAGAACACTGAAGCTTTCTTT
- | - | TRBJ1-1 | TRBV7-8 | CASSLAPGNTEAFF | TGTGCCAGCAGCTTAGCGCCAGGGAACACTGAAGCTTTCTTT
- | - | TRBJ2-7 | TRBV29-1 | CSVLQGYEQYF | TGCAGCGTTCTACAGGGTTACGAGCAGTACTTC
once | - | TRBJ1-5 | TRBV7-2 | CASSLERGKPQHF | TGTGCCAGCAGCTTAGAGCGGGGAAAGCCCCAGCATTTT
- | - | TRBJ2-1 | TRBV13 | CASSYRDWEQFF | TGTGCCAGCAGCTACAGGGATTGGGAGCAGTTCTTC
- | - | TRBJ2-2 | TRBV3-1/TRBV3-2 | CASSQDGGGGELFF | TGTGCCAGCAGCCAAGATGGGGGAGGAGGGGAGCTGTTTTTT
- | TRBD2 | TRBJ2-1 | TRBV19 | CASSTGLAVNEQFF | TGTGCCAGTAGTACGGGACTAGCGGTTAATGAGCAGTTCTTC
- | TRBD1 | TRBJ2-1 | TRBV28 | CASSPTFRTGGYNEQFF | TGTGCCAGCAGTCCGACATTTAGGACAGGGGGTTACAATGAGCAGTTCTTC
- | - | TRBJ2-3 | TRBV7-2 | CASSLVSVSTDTQYF | TGTGCCAGCAGCTTAGTTAGCGTGAGCACAGATACGCAGTATTTT
few | - | TRBJ1-2 | TRBV11-2 | CASSSGILYGYTF | TGTGCCAGCAGCTCGGGGATACTTTATGGCTACACCTTC
few | TRBD2 | TRBJ2-7 | TRBV4-1 | CASSQLAGLYEQYF | TGCGCCAGCAGCCAACTAGCGGGCCTCTACGAGCAGTACTTC
- | - | TRBJ1-1 | TRBV10-3 | CAISAPGGRAEAFF | TGTGCCATCAGTGCTCCCGGTGGGCGGGCTGAAGCTTTCTTT
- | - | TRBJ1-1 | TRBV5-4 | CASSPRRSIAEAFF | TGTGCCAGCAGCCCCAGGCGTTCTATAGCGGAAGCTTTCTTT
- | TRBD1 | TRBJ1-5 | TRBV28 | CASSPRGLGNQPQHF | TGTGCCAGCAGCCCCAGGGGGCTCGGCAATCAGCCCCAGCATTTT
- | TRBD2 | TRBJ2-7 | TRBV2 | CASRQERESFEQYF | TGTGCCAGCAGACAGGAGCGGGAGTCATTCGAGCAGTACTTC
- | TRBD1 | TRBJ1-4 | TRBV5-1 | CASSGRTGNNEKLFF | TGCGCCAGCAGCGGGCGGACAGGCAATAATGAAAAACTGTTTTTT
- | - | TRBJ1-1 | TRBV28 | CASARGQALNTEAFF | TGTGCCAGTGCGCGGGGGCAGGCACTGAACACTGAAGCTTTCTTT
- | TRBD2 | TRBJ2-3 | TRBV24-1 | CATSDYWTSGSSDTQYF | TGTGCCACCAGTGATTATTGGACTAGCGGGAGCTCAGATACGCAGTATTTT
- | TRBD1 | TRBJ1-1 | TRBV11-3 | CASSSTGGVTTEAFF | TGTGCCAGCAGCAGTACAGGGGGCGTGACCACTGAAGCTTTCTTT
- | TRBD2 | TRBJ2-2 | TRBV2 | CASTLSGGNTGELFF | TGTGCCAGCACTCTAAGCGGGGGCAACACCGGGGAGCTGTTTTTT